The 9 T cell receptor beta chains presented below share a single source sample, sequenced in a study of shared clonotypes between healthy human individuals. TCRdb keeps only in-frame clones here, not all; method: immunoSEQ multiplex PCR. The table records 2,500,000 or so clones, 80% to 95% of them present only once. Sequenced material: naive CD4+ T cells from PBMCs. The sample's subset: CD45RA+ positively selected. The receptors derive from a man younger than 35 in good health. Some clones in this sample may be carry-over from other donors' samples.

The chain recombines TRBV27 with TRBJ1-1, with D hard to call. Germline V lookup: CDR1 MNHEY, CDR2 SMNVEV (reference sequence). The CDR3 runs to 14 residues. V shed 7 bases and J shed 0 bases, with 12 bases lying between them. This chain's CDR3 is CASTPKLMNTEAFF. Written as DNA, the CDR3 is TGTGCCAGCACCCCAAAGCTCATGAACACTGAAGCTTTCTTT.

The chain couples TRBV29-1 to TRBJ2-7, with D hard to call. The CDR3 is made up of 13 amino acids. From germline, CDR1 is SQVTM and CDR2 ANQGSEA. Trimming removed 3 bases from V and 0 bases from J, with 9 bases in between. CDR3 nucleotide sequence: TGCAGCGTTGACGCGGAGAGCTCCTACGAGCAGTACTTC. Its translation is CSVDAESSYEQYF.

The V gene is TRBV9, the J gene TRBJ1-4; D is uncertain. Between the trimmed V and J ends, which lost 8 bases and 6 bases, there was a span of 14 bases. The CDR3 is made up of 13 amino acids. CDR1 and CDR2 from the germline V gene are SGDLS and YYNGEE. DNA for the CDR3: TGTGCCAGTTTATCTTACGGGGATGAAAAACTGTTTTTT. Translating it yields CASLSYGDEKLFF.

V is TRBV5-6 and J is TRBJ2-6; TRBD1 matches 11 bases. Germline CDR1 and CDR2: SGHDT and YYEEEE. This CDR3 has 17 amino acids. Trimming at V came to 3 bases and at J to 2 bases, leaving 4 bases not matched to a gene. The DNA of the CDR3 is TGTGCCAGCAGCTGGGGGACAGGGGGACCTGGGGCCAACGTCCTGACTTTC. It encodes CASSWGTGGPGANVLTF.

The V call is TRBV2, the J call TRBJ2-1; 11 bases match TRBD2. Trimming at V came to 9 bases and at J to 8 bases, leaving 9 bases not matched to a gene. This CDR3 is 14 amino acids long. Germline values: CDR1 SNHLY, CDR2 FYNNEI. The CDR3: CASSGRARFDEQFF. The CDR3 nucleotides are TGTGCCAGTAGCGGGAGGGCCCGGTTCGATGAGCAGTTCTTC.

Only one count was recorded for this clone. The chain's CDR3 is CASRTSRYTYEQYF. The CDR3 DNA is TGTGCCAGCAGGACTAGCAGATACACCTACGAGCAGTACTTC. The chain couples TRBV6-5 to TRBJ2-5; the match to TRBD2 covers 7 bases. The last part of the DNA fits TRBJ2-7 better; the J call may be wrong. This CDR3 spans 14 amino acids. Germline loops: CDR1 MNHEY, CDR2 SVGAGI.

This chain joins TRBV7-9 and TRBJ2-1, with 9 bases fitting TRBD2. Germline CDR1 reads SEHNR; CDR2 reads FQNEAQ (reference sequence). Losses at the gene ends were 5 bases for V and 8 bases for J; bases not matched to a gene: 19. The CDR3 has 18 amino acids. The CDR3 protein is CASSHKVNLAGLRDEQFF. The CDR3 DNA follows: TGTGCCAGCAGCCACAAGGTCAACCTAGCGGGACTTCGGGATGAGCAGTTCTTC.

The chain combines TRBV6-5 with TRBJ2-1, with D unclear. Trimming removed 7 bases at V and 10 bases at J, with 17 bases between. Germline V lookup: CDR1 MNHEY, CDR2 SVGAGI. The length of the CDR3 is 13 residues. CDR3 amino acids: CASTEVLEYEQFF. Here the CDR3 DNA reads TGTGCCAGCACCGAGGTACTCGAATACGAGCAGTTCTTC.

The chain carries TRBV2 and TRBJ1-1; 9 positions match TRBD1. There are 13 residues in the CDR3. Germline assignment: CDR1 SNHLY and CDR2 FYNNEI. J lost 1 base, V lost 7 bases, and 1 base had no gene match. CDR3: CASMTGGNTEAFF. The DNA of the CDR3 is TGTGCCAGCATGACAGGGGGGAACACTGAAGCTTTCTTT.